The clone carrying this T cell receptor beta chain was seen a handful of times. Its antigen remains unknown. The germline V gene has CDR1 SGDLS and CDR2 YYNGEE. The CDR3 totals 16 residues. With 0 bases removed from V and 1 base from J, the gap between germline ends came to 14 bases. Reverse transcription of all isolated RNA meant that expressed TCRB transcripts were sequenced. The data were produced by immunoSEQ multiplex PCR, yet TCRdb's version contains in-frame clones alone and is incomplete. The repertoire includes 300,000 to 400,000 clones, 7% to 10% of them detected once, and roughly 0.99% sits in the top ten. The sample is drawn from a study of beta chain features in type 1 diabetes. Each donor gave one heparinised blood draw averaging about 110 mL. A sort by CD45RO/CCR7/CD25/CD127/CD95/CD27 yielded CD4+ naive, central memory, regulatory and stem cell-like memory cells. Purity exceeding 98% was reached by all sorted populations.

General observations from the study: A moderate, significant TCRB CDR3 shortening appeared in type 1 diabetes across four CD4+ subsets. Individuals with type 1 diabetes displayed fewer insertions and more deletions at VDJ junctions.

Sequencing used central memory CD4+ T cells from blood. This sequence joins TRBV9 and TRBJ2-7, with a weak D call TRBD1 (7 bases). The sequence was obtained from a man younger than 40 with type 1 diabetes. CDR3 DNA sequence: TGTGCCAGCAGCGTAGAGCCCCAGGGGGGTTCCTACGAGCAGTACTTC. Protein: CASSVEPQGGSYEQYF.